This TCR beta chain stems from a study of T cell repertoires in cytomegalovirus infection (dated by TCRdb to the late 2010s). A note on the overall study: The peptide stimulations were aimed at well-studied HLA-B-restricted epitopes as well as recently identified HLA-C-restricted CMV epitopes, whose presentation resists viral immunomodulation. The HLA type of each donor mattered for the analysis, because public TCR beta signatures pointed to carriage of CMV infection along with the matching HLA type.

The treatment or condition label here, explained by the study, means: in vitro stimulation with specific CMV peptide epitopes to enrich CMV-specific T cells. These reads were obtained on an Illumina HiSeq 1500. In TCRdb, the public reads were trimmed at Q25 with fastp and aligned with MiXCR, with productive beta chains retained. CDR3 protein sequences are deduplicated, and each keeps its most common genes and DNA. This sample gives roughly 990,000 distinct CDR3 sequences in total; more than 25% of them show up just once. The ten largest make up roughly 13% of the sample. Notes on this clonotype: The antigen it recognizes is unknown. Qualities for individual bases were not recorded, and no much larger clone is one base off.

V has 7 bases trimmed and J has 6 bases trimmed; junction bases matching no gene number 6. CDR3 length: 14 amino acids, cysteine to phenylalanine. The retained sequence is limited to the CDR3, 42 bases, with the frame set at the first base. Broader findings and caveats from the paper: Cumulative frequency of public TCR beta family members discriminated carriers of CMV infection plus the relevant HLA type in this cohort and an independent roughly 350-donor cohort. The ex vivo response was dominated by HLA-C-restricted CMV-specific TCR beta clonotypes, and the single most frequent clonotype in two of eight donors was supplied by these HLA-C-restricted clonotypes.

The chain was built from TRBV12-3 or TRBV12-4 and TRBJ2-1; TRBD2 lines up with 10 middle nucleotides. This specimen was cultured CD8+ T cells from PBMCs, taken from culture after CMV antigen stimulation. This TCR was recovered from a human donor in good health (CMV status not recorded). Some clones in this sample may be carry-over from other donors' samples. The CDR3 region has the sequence CASIKAGGVNEQFF. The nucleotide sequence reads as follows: TGTGCCAGCATTAAAGCGGGGGGGGTCAATGAGCAGTTCTTC.